Presented here are 6 T cell receptor beta chains from one specimen sequenced in a study of OX40 agonist ivuxolimab in advanced cancers. Sequenced by immunoSEQ multiplex PCR; TCRdb stores in-frame clones only, minus some. The sample records about 81,000 clones, approximately 79% being singletons. The source was CD4+ or CD8+ T cells sorted from blood, collected in a trial of the OX40 agonist ivuxolimab. The receptors were sampled from an adult with an advanced solid tumor such as melanoma, head and neck, liver or kidney cancer.

The chain carries TRBV4-1 and TRBJ1-1, with D unresolved. The germline V gene encodes CDR1 MGHRA and CDR2 YSYEKL. Trimming left V 2 bases short and J 3 bases short, with 7 bases between. The CDR3 has 13 amino acids. This CDR3 reads CASSQQHDTEAFF. The CDR3 DNA is TGCGCCAGCAGCCAACAACATGACACTGAAGCTTTCTTT.

The chain employs TRBV28 and TRBJ1-1, with TRBD1 matching 10 bases. Trimming took 5 bases from V and 1 from J; bases not matched to a gene: 16. CDR1 is MDHEN, CDR2 SYDVKM, per germline. The CDR3 covers 19 residues. This CDR3 reads CASSIPGQGGPSGNTEAFF. In DNA, the CDR3 is TGTGCCAGCAGTATCCCCGGACAGGGGGGTCCGTCGGGGAACACTGAAGCTTTCTTT.

This rearrangement joins TRBV19 to TRBJ1-2, with no clear D. Between the trimmed V and J ends, which lost 2 bases and 4 bases, there was a span of 5 bases. Looked up from germline, CDR1 is LNHDA and CDR2 is SQIVND (reference sequence). The CDR3 has 12 amino acids. The CDR3 bases are TGTGCCAGTAGTATAAGTCTCTATGGCTACACCTTC. Residues: CASSISLYGYTF. Full variable domain (rest looked up from reference TRBV19 and TRBJ1-2): DGGITQSPKYLFRKEGQNVTLSCEQNLNHDAMYWYRQDPGQGLRLIYYSQIVNDFQKGDIAEGYSVSREKKESFPLTVTSAQKNPTAFYLCASSISLYGYTFGSGTRLTVV.

CDR3 nucleotide sequence: TGTGCCAGCAGTTTTTCCGGAAACTCTGGAAACACCATATATTTT. Amino acids: CASSFSGNSGNTIYF. The chain combines TRBV28 with TRBJ1-3, with unresolved D. Germline V gene data show CDR1 as MDHEN and CDR2 as SYDVKM. CDR3 length: 15 amino acids. V lost 3 bases and J 0 bases, leaving 9 bases between the germline ends.

This chain connects TRBV21-1 to TRBJ2-7; the D call of TRBD2 is as the table states it, not checked on the DNA. TRBV21-1 counts as a pseudogene. The CDR3 extends over 12 amino acids. CDR3 protein: CASRRGCHEQYV. The CDR3 coding sequence is TGTGCCAGCCGCCGGGGTTGCCACGAGCAGTACGTC.

This clone occurred a few times. The chain combines TRBV7-9 with TRBJ2-1; 9 positions agree with TRBD1. V trimming: 4 bases; J trimming: 3 bases; junction bases outside the gene matches: 4. Germline assignment: CDR1 SEHNR and CDR2 FQNEAQ (reference sequence). The CDR3 has 15 amino acids. CDR3 residues: CASSSDRGNYNEQFF. The CDR3 DNA sequence: TGTGCCAGCAGCTCGGACAGGGGTAACTACAATGAGCAGTTCTTC.